This TCR beta chain was sequenced for a study of cytomegalovirus exposure and HLA in healthy donors. V lost 2 bases and J 1 base, leaving 13 bases between the germline ends. CDR1 is GTSNPN and CDR2 is SVGIG in the germline V gene (reference sequence). This CDR3 spans 15 amino acids. Study-level results: In vitro experiments confirmed that a few CMV-associated chains were specific for CMV antigens. Reportedly, cytomegalovirus status was diagnosed with high sensitivity and specificity. Cytomegalovirus-associated TCR beta chains were listed, numbering 164.

In this sample, this clone turned up a few times. Its target is unknown. TCRdb's copy holds only in-frame clones and misses some; the assay was immunoSEQ multiplex PCR. The sample includes roughly 80,000 clones, over 85% of them seen just once. The donors formed part of the roughly 120-subject validation cohort, distinct from the roughly 700-subject first cohort. This TCR was recovered from a woman aged 18 to 35 in good health and CMV-seronegative. This sequence joins TRBV30 and TRBJ2-3; tentatively, D is TRBD2 (6 bases). The sequenced sample was PBMCs. This chain's CDR3 is CAWSSGAARTDTQYF. The CDR3 region has the DNA TGTGCCTGGAGTTCGGGAGCGGCACGCACAGATACGCAGTATTTT.